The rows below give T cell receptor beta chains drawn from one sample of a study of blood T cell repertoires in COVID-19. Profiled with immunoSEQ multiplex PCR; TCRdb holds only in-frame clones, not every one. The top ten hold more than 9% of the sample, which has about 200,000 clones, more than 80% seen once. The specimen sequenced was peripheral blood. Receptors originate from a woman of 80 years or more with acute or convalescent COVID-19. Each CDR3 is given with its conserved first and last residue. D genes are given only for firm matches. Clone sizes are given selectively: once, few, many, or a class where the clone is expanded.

cdr3_aa: CAWKHGNGYTF
cdr3_nt: TGTGCCTGGAAGCACGGTAATGGCTACACCTTC
d_call: NA
clone_size: NA
j_call: TRBJ1-2
v_call: TRBV30

cdr3_aa: CASNPRWTSGLNEQFF
cdr3_nt: TGTGCCAGCAACCCGCGGTGGACTAGCGGACTTAATGAGCAGTTCTTC
d_call: TRBD2
clone_size: NA
j_call: TRBJ2-1
v_call: TRBV6-6

cdr3_aa: CASSSPSGGVTDTQYF
cdr3_nt: TGTGCCAGCAGCTCCCCTAGCGGAGGGGTCACAGATACGCAGTATTTT
d_call: TRBD2
clone_size: NA
j_call: TRBJ2-3
v_call: TRBV7-2

cdr3_aa: CASSWWSGRGGADTQYF
cdr3_nt: TGTGCCAGCAGCTGGTGGAGCGGGAGAGGAGGGGCAGATACGCAGTATTTT
d_call: TRBD2
clone_size: once
j_call: TRBJ2-3
v_call: TRBV5-4

cdr3_aa: CASSQAQGGTEAFF
cdr3_nt: TGCGCCAGCAGCCAAGCCCAAGGGGGCACTGAAGCTTTCTTT
d_call: NA
clone_size: few
j_call: TRBJ1-1
v_call: TRBV4-3

cdr3_aa: CASGGSGRDTDTQYF
cdr3_nt: TGTGCCAGCGGAGGCAGCGGGAGAGACACAGATACGCAGTATTTT
d_call: TRBD2
clone_size: NA
j_call: TRBJ2-3
v_call: TRBV27

cdr3_aa: CASSFSDRGEQYF
cdr3_nt: TGTGCCAGCAGTTTTTCGGACAGGGGCGAGCAGTATTTC
d_call: TRBD1
clone_size: NA
j_call: TRBJ2-7
v_call: TRBV28

cdr3_aa: CASSEARGYEQYF
cdr3_nt: TGTGCCAGCAGTGAAGCCCGGGGCTACGAGCAGTACTTC
d_call: NA
clone_size: NA
j_call: TRBJ2-7
v_call: TRBV2

cdr3_aa: CASSPQGQNTEAFF
cdr3_nt: TGTGCCAGCTCACCACAGGGACAGAACACTGAAGCTTTCTTT
d_call: NA
clone_size: NA
j_call: TRBJ1-1
v_call: TRBV18

cdr3_aa: CASSNPGNEQFF
cdr3_nt: TGCGCCAGCAGTAACCCCGGGAATGAGCAGTTCTTC
d_call: NA
clone_size: NA
j_call: TRBJ2-1
v_call: TRBV5-1

cdr3_aa: CASSLWDRNYGYTF
cdr3_nt: TGCGCCAGCAGCTTGTGGGACAGGAACTATGGCTACACCTTC
d_call: TRBD1
clone_size: NA
j_call: TRBJ1-2
v_call: TRBV5-1

cdr3_aa: CASSPRQGGTEAFF
cdr3_nt: TGTGCCAGCTCACCAAGACAGGGGGGGACTGAAGCTTTCTTT
d_call: TRBD1
clone_size: few
j_call: TRBJ1-1
v_call: TRBV18

cdr3_aa: CASSQDLRGGGQETQYF
cdr3_nt: TGCGCCAGCAGCCAAGATTTGAGGGGGGGTGGGCAAGAGACCCAGTACTTC
d_call: NA
clone_size: few
j_call: TRBJ2-5
v_call: TRBV4-3

cdr3_aa: CAWSLRTVDTEAFF
cdr3_nt: TGTGCCTGGAGTTTGCGGACAGTCGACACTGAAGCTTTCTTT
d_call: NA
clone_size: NA
j_call: TRBJ1-1
v_call: TRBV30

cdr3_aa: CASSHDRLAGAGNEQFF
cdr3_nt: TGCGCCAGCAGCCACGACCGACTAGCGGGAGCCGGAAATGAGCAGTTCTTC
d_call: TRBD2
clone_size: NA
j_call: TRBJ2-1
v_call: TRBV5-1

cdr3_aa: CATSVGRSYNEQFF
cdr3_nt: TGTGCCACCAGTGTGGGGAGGTCCTACAATGAGCAGTTCTTC
d_call: NA
clone_size: NA
j_call: TRBJ2-1
v_call: TRBV24-1

cdr3_aa: CAISPPPGEDNEQFF
cdr3_nt: TGTGCCATCAGCCCCCCCCCGGGGGAAGACAATGAGCAGTTCTTC
d_call: NA
clone_size: NA
j_call: TRBJ2-1
v_call: TRBV10-3

cdr3_aa: CASSLDSSYGYTF
cdr3_nt: TGTGCCAGCAGCCTGGACAGTTCCTATGGCTACACCTTC
d_call: NA
clone_size: NA
j_call: TRBJ1-2
v_call: TRBV5-4

cdr3_aa: CASSEWLPQGGSEKLFF
cdr3_nt: TGTGCCAGCAGTGAATGGCTCCCCCAGGGGGGAAGTGAAAAACTGTTTTTT
d_call: TRBD1
clone_size: NA
j_call: TRBJ1-4
v_call: TRBV25-1

cdr3_aa: CASSDRTGFGNQPQHF
cdr3_nt: TGTGCCAGCAGCGATCGAACAGGGTTCGGCAATCAGCCCCAGCATTTT
d_call: NA
clone_size: NA
j_call: TRBJ1-5
v_call: TRBV5-8

cdr3_aa: CASSQRTLGSVAKNIQYF
cdr3_nt: TGTGCCAGCAGCCAAAGGACTCTGGGGTCAGTAGCCAAAAACATTCAGTACTTC
d_call: NA
clone_size: NA
j_call: TRBJ2-4
v_call: TRBV3-1/TRBV3-2

cdr3_aa: CASSLDRASGVDTQYF
cdr3_nt: TGTGCCAGCAGCTTAGACAGGGCCTCGGGGGTTGATACGCAGTATTTT
d_call: NA
clone_size: NA
j_call: TRBJ2-3
v_call: TRBV7-3

cdr3_aa: CASSAALTGFGNTIYF
cdr3_nt: TGTGCCAGCAGCGCCGCCCTCACAGGGTTCGGAAACACCATATATTTT
d_call: NA
clone_size: few
j_call: TRBJ1-3
v_call: TRBV11-3

cdr3_aa: CASSSTGVGGYTF
cdr3_nt: TGTGCCAGCAGCTCTACGGGAGTCGGGGGCTACACCTTC
d_call: NA
clone_size: NA
j_call: TRBJ1-2
v_call: TRBV11-2

cdr3_aa: CASSSAGGRDGYTF
cdr3_nt: TGTGCCAGCAGCTCCGCAGGGGGTAGAGATGGCTACACCTTC
d_call: TRBD1
clone_size: NA
j_call: TRBJ1-2
v_call: TRBV7-2

cdr3_aa: CAWEDRGNSPLHF
cdr3_nt: TGTGCCTGGGAGGACAGGGGCAATTCACCCCTCCACTTT
d_call: TRBD1
clone_size: NA
j_call: TRBJ1-6
v_call: TRBV30

cdr3_aa: CAIAGDYNEQFF
cdr3_nt: TGTGCCATAGCGGGGGACTACAATGAGCAGTTCTTC
d_call: TRBD2
clone_size: once
j_call: TRBJ2-1
v_call: TRBV10-3

cdr3_aa: CASSLNDQPQHF
cdr3_nt: TGTGCCAGCAGCCTAAACGATCAGCCCCAGCATTTT
d_call: NA
clone_size: NA
j_call: TRBJ1-5
v_call: TRBV7-2

cdr3_aa: CASRAVTGAYEQYF
cdr3_nt: TGTGCCAGCAGGGCTGTGACAGGGGCCTACGAGCAGTACTTC
d_call: TRBD1
clone_size: NA
j_call: TRBJ2-7
v_call: TRBV2

cdr3_aa: CASRLGDEQYF
cdr3_nt: TGCGCCAGCAGGCTAGGGGACGAGCAGTACTTC
d_call: NA
clone_size: NA
j_call: TRBJ2-7
v_call: TRBV5-1

cdr3_aa: CASSLSGGANEQFF
cdr3_nt: TGTGCCAGCAGCTTAAGCGGGGGGGCCAATGAGCAGTTCTTC
d_call: TRBD2
clone_size: NA
j_call: TRBJ2-1
v_call: TRBV7-3

cdr3_aa: CASSPRTGGRNEKLFF
cdr3_nt: TGTGCCAGCAGCCCCCGGACAGGGGGCCGAAATGAAAAACTGTTTTTT
d_call: TRBD1
clone_size: NA
j_call: TRBJ1-4
v_call: TRBV13